This TCR beta chain was sequenced in a study of blood T cell repertoires in COVID-19. TCRdb's copy holds only in-frame clones and misses some; the assay was immunoSEQ multiplex PCR. The repertoire consists of some 200,000 clones, with 70% to 90% occurring once and the leading ten covering 0.6% to 0.9%. V lost 2 bases to trimming and J lost 0 bases, with 8 bases between them. CDR3 length equals 15 residues. Germline V gene data show CDR1 as SGHTA and CDR2 as FQGNSA. The sequencing input was peripheral blood. The TCR comes from a woman in her 70s with acute or convalescent COVID-19. The V gene is TRBV7-2, the J gene TRBJ1-3; D gene unclear. The CDR3 DNA reads as TGTGCCAGCAGCTTATTGGGAGACTCTGGAAACACCATATATTTT. This translates into CASSLLGDSGNTIYF.